The entry below gives a single T cell receptor (beta chain) sequence along with its context. Antigen specificity is unknown. This sample is drawn from a study of shared clonotypes between healthy human individuals. General study results and limits: It was anticipated that sequencing depth would influence how many clonotypes donors shared. Naive subsets, compared against memory subsets, generally had larger estimated richness values. What limited the represented genetic and exposure-history diversity was the small number of donors.

Repertoires were generated with immunoSEQ multiplex PCR, while TCRdb's copy carries only in-frame clones and drops some. Of 1,100,000 or so clones in the sample, around 82% were seen once. Trimming removed 4 bases at V and 8 bases at J, with 16 bases between. The CDR3 has 14 residues. Germline loops: CDR1 SGHRS, CDR2 YFSETQ. The TCR comes from a man younger than 30 in good health. Some clones in this sample may be carry-over from other donors' samples. Sequencing was carried out using memory CD4+ T cells from PBMCs. Subset here: CD45RA-negative fraction. J is TRBJ2-1 and V is TRBV5-1; D may be TRBD1 or TRBD2 (5 bases each). CDR3 nucleotides: TGCGCCAGCAGCCTTCTTGGGGGTTTGGATGAGCAGTTCTTC. Its protein is CASSLLGGLDEQFF. Supplemented by reference TRBV5-1 and TRBJ2-1, the full variable domain reads KAGVTQTPRYLIKTRGQQVTLSCSPISGHRSVSWYQQTPGQGLQFLFEYFSETQRNKGNFPGRFSGRQFSNSRSEMNVSTLELGDSALYLCASSLLGGLDEQFFGPGTRLTVL.